The entry that follows covers one T cell receptor (beta chain) sequence. These data are taken from a study of blood T cell repertoires in COVID-19. Study-wide background: PBMCs, B-cell-depleted T cells, or T cells were the source of the cDNA or gDNA that made up the material.

Original handling: It was from reference gene primer amplification that nucleated cell counts were estimated. Clones were read by immunoSEQ multiplex PCR, and TCRdb kept only the in-frame ones, dropping some. D and trimming come from the DNA, and the V and J calls and clone size come from that table. Seen here are under 350,000 clones, more than 85% observed once, and the top ten hold about 5%. Germline CDR1 is LNHDA and CDR2 is SQIVND (reference sequence). CDR3 length: 15 amino acids. V shed 6 bases and J 4 bases; nucleotides not matched to a gene: 9. This rearrangement joins TRBV19 to TRBJ2-1; 7 bases match TRBD1. Input material: peripheral blood. The sequence derives from a man aged 35-49 years with acute or convalescent COVID-19. The CDR3 sequence is CASSDRAGKYNEQFF. The CDR3 nucleotides are TGTGCCAGTAGCGACAGGGCAGGGAAATACAATGAGCAGTTCTTC.